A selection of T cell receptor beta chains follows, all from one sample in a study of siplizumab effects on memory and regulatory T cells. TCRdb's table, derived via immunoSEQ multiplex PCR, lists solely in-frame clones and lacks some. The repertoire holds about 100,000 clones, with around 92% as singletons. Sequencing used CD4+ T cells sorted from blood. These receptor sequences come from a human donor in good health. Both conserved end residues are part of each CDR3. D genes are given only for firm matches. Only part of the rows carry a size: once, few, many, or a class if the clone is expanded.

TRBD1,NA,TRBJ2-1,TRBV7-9,TGTGCCAGCAGCTTAGATAGGACAGGGGTCGATGAGCAGTTCTTC,CASSLDRTGVDEQFF
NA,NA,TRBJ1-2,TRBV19,TGTGCCAGTAGTATAGGGTCCCCCATCAGCTACACCTTC,CASSIGSPISYTF
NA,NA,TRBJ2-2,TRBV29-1,TGCAGCGTTGTGAACACCGGGGAGCTGTTTTTT,CSVVNTGELFF
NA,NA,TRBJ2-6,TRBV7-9,TGTGCCAGCAGCCTGGACGGCTCTGGGGCCAACGTCCTGACTTTC,CASSLDGSGANVLTF
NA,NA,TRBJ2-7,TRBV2,TGTGCCAGCAGTGGAGGGGTTGGGCAGTACTTC,CASSGGVGQYF
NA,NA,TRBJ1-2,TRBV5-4,TGTGCCAGCAGCTCCCCGGATTCGTATGGCTACACCTTC,CASSSPDSYGYTF
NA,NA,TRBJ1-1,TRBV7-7,TGTGCCGTATTGCCTCTGTTGGGTACCCGGAACACTGAAGCTTTCTTT,CAVLPLLGTRNTEAFF
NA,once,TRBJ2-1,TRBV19,TGTGCCAGTAGTATTCGTCAACAGGTAATATCCTCCTACAATGAGCAGTTCTTC,CASSIRQQVISSYNEQFF
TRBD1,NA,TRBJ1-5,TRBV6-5,TGTGCCAGCAGGCAGGGGGATCAGCCCCAGCATTTT,CASRQGDQPQHF
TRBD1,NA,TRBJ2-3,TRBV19,TGTGCCAGTAGCCTAACAGGGGAGCTCACAGATACGCAGTATTTT,CASSLTGELTDTQYF
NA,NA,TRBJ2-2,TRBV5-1,TGCGCCAGCAGCCCGTCGGGTTACACCGGGGAGCTGTTTTTT,CASSPSGYTGELFF
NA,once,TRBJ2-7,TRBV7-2,TGTGCCAGCAGCGCAGCCTACGAGCAGTACTTC,CASSAAYEQYF
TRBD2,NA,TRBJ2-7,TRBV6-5,TGTGCCAGCAGCCCCCGGGGAGGGACCTACGAGCAGTACTTC,CASSPRGGTYEQYF
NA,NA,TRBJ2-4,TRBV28,TGTGCCAGCAGTTTCCGTGGGCAGGTAGCCAAAAACATTCAGTACTTC,CASSFRGQVAKNIQYF
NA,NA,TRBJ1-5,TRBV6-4,TGTGCCAGCAGTGGGGGTTGGAATCAGCCCCAGCATTTT,CASSGGWNQPQHF
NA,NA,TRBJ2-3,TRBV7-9,TGTGCCAGCAGCTTAACTTTCGGGGGAGAGGCTTTCACAGATACGCAGTATTTT,CASSLTFGGEAFTDTQYF